Listed here are 2 T cell receptor beta chains from one sample, sequenced in a study of Graves' ophthalmopathy and Graves' hyperthyroidism. The TCR beta CDR3 regions underwent amplification from RNA transcripts. An opening RT-PCR round employed HTBI primers and preceded a second-round multiplex PCR. One entry per CDR3 protein results from TCRdb running MiXCR on the multiplex PCR reads. The table records over a million distinct CDR3 sequences, about two fifths of them present only once. The sample was peripheral blood or thyroid tissue (not recorded which). These receptors were obtained from an adult man with Graves' hyperthyroidism.

This clonotype has only a few counts. The V call is TRBV10-3, the J call TRBJ2-7, with D possibly TRBD1 on 6 matching bases. V lost 11 bases and J 7 bases, leaving 24 bases between the germline ends. Germline CDR1 and CDR2: ENHRY and SYGVKD. This CDR3 has 14 amino acids. The CDR3 region is CAYMDRTGSGEQYF. CDR3 nucleotide sequence: TGTGCCTACATGGACCGAACAGGGTCTGGAGAGCAGTACTTC.

This clonotype has more than one count but fewer than ten. CDR3 bases: TGCGCCAGCAGCTCCGGGACAGGGGTTATGTCCTACGAGCAGTACTTC. The encoded protein is CASSSGTGVMSYEQYF. This chain links TRBV5-1 with TRBJ2-7; 10 bases match TRBD1. Germline assignment: CDR1 SGHRS and CDR2 YFSETQ. V lost 3 bases to trimming and J lost 1 base; unmatched junction nucleotides: 7. There are 16 residues in the CDR3.